This record covers a single T cell receptor (beta chain). Its antigen is not identified. Time point described: newly diagnosed GD, antithyroid drugs for less than 3 months. PBMC RNA was the source of the TCR library. This CDR3 contains 14 residues. Trimming removed 0 bases at V and 2 bases at J, with 7 bases between. The germline V gene encodes CDR1 SEHNR and CDR2 FQNEAQ (reference sequence). The sample originates from a study of regulatory T cells in long-lasting Graves disease. Regarding the study as a whole: It was in persistent disease that TRBV28, TRBJ1-2 and TRBJ2-5 were favored. Newly diagnosed patients had higher TCR diversity than persistent Graves' patients did.

With iRepertoire HTBI primers and Arm-PCR of CDR3 regions, TCR beta libraries were built. TCRdb independently ran MiXCR on the multiplex PCR reads; one entry per CDR3 protein. The repertoire includes roughly 520,000 distinct CDR3 sequences, around 12% of them detected once, and over 7% sits in the top ten. These data also featured in a second study, about T cells in Graves' hyperthyroidism and ophthalmopathy. That paper notes: Ophthalmopathy, as predicted by the model, came a median 6.5 months after the prediction.

This receptor was obtained from a woman in her twenties or thirties with Graves disease. V and J are TRBV7-9 and TRBJ1-2, with TRBD1 as a possible D gene (5 bases). Material: peripheral blood mononuclear cells (PBMCs), obtained at new diagnosis, from a patient treated with antithyroid drugs. The CDR3 sequence: CASSLAGQNYGYTF. CDR3 coding DNA: TGTGCCAGCAGCTTAGCGGGGCAGAACTATGGCTACACCTTC. The full variable domain, rest sourced from reference TRBV7-9 and TRBJ1-2, is DTGVSQNPRHKITKRGQNVTFRCDPISEHNRLYWYRQTLGQGPEFLTYFQNEAQLEKSRLLSDRFSAERPKGSFSTLEIQRTEQGDSAMYLCASSLAGQNYGYTFGSGTRLTVV.